A single sample gave rise to the 17 T cell receptor beta chains below, sequenced in a study of blood T cell repertoires in COVID-19. The data were produced by immunoSEQ multiplex PCR, yet TCRdb's version contains in-frame clones alone and is incomplete. The sample shows about 65,000 clones, under 95% of them seen only once. Sequenced sample: peripheral blood. These receptors all come from a man aged 65 to 85 with active COVID-19.

V usage is TRBV7-9 and J usage is TRBJ2-3; tentative D call: TRBD2 (8 bases). The CDR3 length is 17 residues. Germline-derived CDR1 and CDR2 are SEHNR and FQNEAQ (reference sequence). V lost 5 bases to trimming and J lost 4 bases, with 22 bases between them. The CDR3 sequence is CASSPEGAGGLADTQYF. In nucleotides, the CDR3 is TGTGCCAGCAGCCCCGAGGGGGCGGGGGGATTGGCAGATACGCAGTATTTT.

This chain connects TRBV3-1 (or the pseudogene TRBV3-2) to TRBJ2-1; 11 bases map to TRBD2. This CDR3 contains 16 residues. Unmatched junction bases numbered 0, after V lost 0 bases and J lost 2 bases. Germline lookup yields CDR1 LGHDT and CDR2 YNNKEL (reference sequence). CDR3 amino acids: CASSQDSGGAYNEQFF. CDR3 sequence (DNA): TGTGCCAGCAGCCAAGATAGCGGGGGGGCCTACAATGAGCAGTTCTTC.

This clone was observed once. The chain recombines TRBV6-9 with TRBJ2-1; 8 positions match TRBD2. The germline V gene has CDR1 MNHGY and CDR2 SVAAGI. The J segment lost 5 bases and the V segment lost 8 bases, leaving 11 bases of the junction unmatched. This CDR3 has 15 amino acids. This CDR3 is CASGINSGIHNEQFF. As DNA, the CDR3 is TGTGCCAGCGGAATAAATAGCGGGATCCACAATGAGCAGTTCTTC.

The chain uses TRBV5-1 and TRBJ2-3; TRBD1 aligns across 9 bases. V trimming: 6 bases; J trimming: 1 base; junction bases outside the gene matches: 6. This CDR3 region has 15 residues. From germline, CDR1 is SGHRS and CDR2 YFSETQ. The DNA for the CDR3 is TGCGCCAGCACCAGATACAGGGGGCGCACAGATACGCAGTATTTT. It codes for CASTRYRGRTDTQYF.

The chain carries TRBV15 and TRBJ1-5, with TRBD1 identical over 7 bases. The CDR3 length is 15 residues. Trimming cost V 1 base and J 2 bases; bases outside gene matches: 2. Germline values: CDR1 LNHNV, CDR2 YYDKDF (reference sequence). The CDR3 DNA sequence: TGTGCCACCAGCAGAGGAGGGGGCGGCAATCAGCCCCAGCATTTT. It translates to CATSRGGGGNQPQHF.

This rearrangement joins TRBV6-6 to TRBJ2-7; possibly TRBD1 for D (5 bases). Germline V gene data show CDR1 as MNHNY and CDR2 as SVGAGI (reference sequence). This CDR3 region has 13 residues. V was pared by 2 bases and J by 11 bases, with 16 bases between. The CDR3 nucleotides read TGTGCCAGCAGTTACACCAGCCAGGGCGGAAAGTACGTC. It specifies CASSYTSQGGKYV.

The genes are TRBV2 and TRBJ2-2, with D maybe TRBD1 (5 bases). The germline gives CDR1 SNHLY, CDR2 FYNNEI. Trimming cost V 6 bases and J 4 bases, with 12 bases left between them. The CDR3 has 14 amino acids. The CDR3 loop is CASRGQGTTGELFF. For the CDR3, the DNA is TGTGCCAGCAGAGGGCAGGGTACCACCGGGGAGCTGTTTTTT. Full variable domain (rest looked up from reference TRBV2 and TRBJ2-2): EPEVTQTPSHQVTQMGQEVILRCVPISNHLYFYWYRQILGQKVEFLVSFYNNEISEKSEIFDDQFSVERPDGSNFTLKIRSTKLEDSAMYFCASRGQGTTGELFFGEGSRLTVL.

Of note for this clone: Within the sample, other DNA sequences also encode this same CDR3. V is TRBV5-1 and J is TRBJ1-4; D is undetermined. CDR1 and CDR2 (germline): SGHRS, YFSETQ. V lost 0 bases and J 8 bases, leaving 11 bases between the germline ends. The CDR3 spans 14 residues. In DNA form, the CDR3 reads TGCGCCAGCAGCTTGGGGAGGGTCGGGGAAAAACTGTTTTTT. Encoded protein: CASSLGRVGEKLFF.

V and J are TRBV3-1 (or the pseudogene TRBV3-2) and TRBJ2-3, with no clear D. The germline V gene encodes CDR1 LGHDT and CDR2 YNNKEL (reference sequence). V lost 1 base to trimming and J lost 0 bases, with 8 bases between them. The CDR3 length is 15 residues. CDR3 loop: CASSQGPQSTDTQYF. CDR3 sequence (DNA): TGTGCCAGCAGCCAAGGCCCGCAGAGCACAGATACGCAGTATTTT.

The J gene is TRBJ1-6, the V gene TRBV25-1, with 10 bases aligning to TRBD1. This CDR3 has 14 amino acids. Trimming removed 10 bases from V and 12 bases from J; junction bases left unmatched: 12. Germline values: CDR1 MGHDK, CDR2 SYGVNS. CDR3 DNA: TGTGCCACCGTTGACCGGGACAGGGGAGGACCCCTCCACTTT. Protein: CATVDRDRGGPLHF.

This clone was observed a single time. CDR3 residues: CAISETGNYGYTF. The CDR3 DNA reads TGTGCCATCAGTGAGACAGGGAACTATGGCTACACCTTC. The chain is built from TRBV10-3 and TRBJ1-2, with a weak D call TRBD1 (6 bases). CDR1 is ENHRY and CDR2 is SYGVKD in the germline V gene. Between the trimmed V and J ends, which lost 2 bases and 2 bases, there was a span of 6 bases. The CDR3 runs 13 residues.

The chain joins TRBV11-2 to TRBJ2-1; 10 positions agree with TRBD1. The germline V gene has CDR1 SGHAT and CDR2 FQNNGV. CDR3 length equals 15 residues. With 8 bases clipped from V and 8 bases from J, the junction kept 12 bases outside the gene matches. The chain's CDR3 is CASRTPGTGVHEQFF. DNA of the CDR3: TGTGCCAGCCGAACTCCCGGGACAGGGGTCCATGAGCAGTTCTTC.

The CDR3 sequence is CASSPGTVYNTEAFF. The CDR3 bases are TGTGCCAGCAGCCCGGGGACAGTCTACAACACTGAAGCTTTCTTT. This chain links TRBV4-2 with TRBJ1-1, with 7 bases aligning to TRBD1. V lost 4 bases to trimming and J lost 2 bases; unmatched junction nucleotides: 7. The CDR3 loop spans 15 amino acids. CDR1 and CDR2 from the germline V gene are LGHNA and YNFKEQ.

This chain uses TRBV2 with TRBJ1-5; 8 positions match TRBD1. Germline CDR1 SNHLY, CDR2 FYNNEI. This CDR3 has 15 amino acids. The V segment lost 2 bases and the J segment 4 bases; nucleotides outside the gene matches: 4. Here the CDR3 reads CASSELTGENQPQHF. The CDR3 nucleotides read TGTGCCAGCAGTGAACTGACAGGGGAGAATCAGCCCCAGCATTTT.

The chain is built from TRBV5-1 and TRBJ1-1, with D tentatively TRBD1 (6 bases). Trimming shortened V by 4 bases and J by 1 base, and 14 bases separated the two germline ends. The CDR3 runs to 15 residues. Germline CDR1 and CDR2: SGHRS and YFSETQ. This CDR3 is CASSRTAGANTEAFF. DNA of the CDR3: TGCGCCAGCAGCCGAACGGCAGGGGCGAACACTGAAGCTTTCTTT.

V and J are TRBV18 and TRBJ1-1, with D maybe TRBD1 (6 bases). Germline loops: CDR1 KGHSH, CDR2 LQKENI. The CDR3 sequence is 14 residues long. V dropped 6 bases and J dropped 5 bases, with 16 bases sitting between them. The CDR3 sequence: CASSENLQGTEAFF. As DNA, the CDR3 is TGTGCCAGCTCGGAAAACCTCCAGGGGACTGAAGCTTTCTTT.

The chain links TRBV14 to TRBJ2-1, with 8 bases identical to TRBD2. The V and J ends lost 3 bases and 0 bases, in that order; junction bases with no gene match: 4. The CDR3 covers 16 residues. Germline values: CDR1 SGHDN, CDR2 FVKESK. The CDR3 protein is CASSHRTSSSYNEQFF. The CDR3 DNA is TGTGCCAGCAGCCATAGGACTAGCTCCTCCTACAATGAGCAGTTCTTC.